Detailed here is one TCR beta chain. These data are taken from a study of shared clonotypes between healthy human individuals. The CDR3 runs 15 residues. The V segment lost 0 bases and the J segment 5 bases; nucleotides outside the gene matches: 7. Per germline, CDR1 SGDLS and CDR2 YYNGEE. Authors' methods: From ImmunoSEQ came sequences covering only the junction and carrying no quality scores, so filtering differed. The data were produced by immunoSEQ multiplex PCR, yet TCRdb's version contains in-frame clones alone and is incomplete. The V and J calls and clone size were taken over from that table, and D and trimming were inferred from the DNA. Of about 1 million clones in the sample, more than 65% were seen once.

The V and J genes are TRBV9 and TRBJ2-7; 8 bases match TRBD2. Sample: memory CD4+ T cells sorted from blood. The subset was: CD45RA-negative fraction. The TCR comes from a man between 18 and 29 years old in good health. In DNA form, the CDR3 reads TGTGCCAGCAGCGTAGGCGCGGGAGGTGTCAACGAGCAGTACTTC. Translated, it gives CASSVGAGGVNEQYF.